This TCR beta chain was captured by sequencing in a study of blood T cell repertoires in COVID-19. Measured with immunoSEQ multiplex PCR; TCRdb has only the in-frame clones, and not every one. Among over 85,000 clones, about 91% were seen once, and the ten largest hold around 4.4%. Sequencing was carried out using peripheral blood. This TCR was sampled from a young man with acute or convalescent COVID-19.

The CDR3 loop is CAIARQGVNEKLFF. The CDR3 DNA reads TGTGCCATCGCGCGACAGGGCGTTAATGAAAAACTGTTTTTT. J is TRBJ1-4 and V is TRBV6-5; 7 bases align to TRBD1. The CDR3 is 14 residues long. Germline V gene data show CDR1 as MNHEY and CDR2 as SVGAGI. Losses at the gene ends were 10 bases for V and 4 bases for J; bases not matched to a gene: 9.